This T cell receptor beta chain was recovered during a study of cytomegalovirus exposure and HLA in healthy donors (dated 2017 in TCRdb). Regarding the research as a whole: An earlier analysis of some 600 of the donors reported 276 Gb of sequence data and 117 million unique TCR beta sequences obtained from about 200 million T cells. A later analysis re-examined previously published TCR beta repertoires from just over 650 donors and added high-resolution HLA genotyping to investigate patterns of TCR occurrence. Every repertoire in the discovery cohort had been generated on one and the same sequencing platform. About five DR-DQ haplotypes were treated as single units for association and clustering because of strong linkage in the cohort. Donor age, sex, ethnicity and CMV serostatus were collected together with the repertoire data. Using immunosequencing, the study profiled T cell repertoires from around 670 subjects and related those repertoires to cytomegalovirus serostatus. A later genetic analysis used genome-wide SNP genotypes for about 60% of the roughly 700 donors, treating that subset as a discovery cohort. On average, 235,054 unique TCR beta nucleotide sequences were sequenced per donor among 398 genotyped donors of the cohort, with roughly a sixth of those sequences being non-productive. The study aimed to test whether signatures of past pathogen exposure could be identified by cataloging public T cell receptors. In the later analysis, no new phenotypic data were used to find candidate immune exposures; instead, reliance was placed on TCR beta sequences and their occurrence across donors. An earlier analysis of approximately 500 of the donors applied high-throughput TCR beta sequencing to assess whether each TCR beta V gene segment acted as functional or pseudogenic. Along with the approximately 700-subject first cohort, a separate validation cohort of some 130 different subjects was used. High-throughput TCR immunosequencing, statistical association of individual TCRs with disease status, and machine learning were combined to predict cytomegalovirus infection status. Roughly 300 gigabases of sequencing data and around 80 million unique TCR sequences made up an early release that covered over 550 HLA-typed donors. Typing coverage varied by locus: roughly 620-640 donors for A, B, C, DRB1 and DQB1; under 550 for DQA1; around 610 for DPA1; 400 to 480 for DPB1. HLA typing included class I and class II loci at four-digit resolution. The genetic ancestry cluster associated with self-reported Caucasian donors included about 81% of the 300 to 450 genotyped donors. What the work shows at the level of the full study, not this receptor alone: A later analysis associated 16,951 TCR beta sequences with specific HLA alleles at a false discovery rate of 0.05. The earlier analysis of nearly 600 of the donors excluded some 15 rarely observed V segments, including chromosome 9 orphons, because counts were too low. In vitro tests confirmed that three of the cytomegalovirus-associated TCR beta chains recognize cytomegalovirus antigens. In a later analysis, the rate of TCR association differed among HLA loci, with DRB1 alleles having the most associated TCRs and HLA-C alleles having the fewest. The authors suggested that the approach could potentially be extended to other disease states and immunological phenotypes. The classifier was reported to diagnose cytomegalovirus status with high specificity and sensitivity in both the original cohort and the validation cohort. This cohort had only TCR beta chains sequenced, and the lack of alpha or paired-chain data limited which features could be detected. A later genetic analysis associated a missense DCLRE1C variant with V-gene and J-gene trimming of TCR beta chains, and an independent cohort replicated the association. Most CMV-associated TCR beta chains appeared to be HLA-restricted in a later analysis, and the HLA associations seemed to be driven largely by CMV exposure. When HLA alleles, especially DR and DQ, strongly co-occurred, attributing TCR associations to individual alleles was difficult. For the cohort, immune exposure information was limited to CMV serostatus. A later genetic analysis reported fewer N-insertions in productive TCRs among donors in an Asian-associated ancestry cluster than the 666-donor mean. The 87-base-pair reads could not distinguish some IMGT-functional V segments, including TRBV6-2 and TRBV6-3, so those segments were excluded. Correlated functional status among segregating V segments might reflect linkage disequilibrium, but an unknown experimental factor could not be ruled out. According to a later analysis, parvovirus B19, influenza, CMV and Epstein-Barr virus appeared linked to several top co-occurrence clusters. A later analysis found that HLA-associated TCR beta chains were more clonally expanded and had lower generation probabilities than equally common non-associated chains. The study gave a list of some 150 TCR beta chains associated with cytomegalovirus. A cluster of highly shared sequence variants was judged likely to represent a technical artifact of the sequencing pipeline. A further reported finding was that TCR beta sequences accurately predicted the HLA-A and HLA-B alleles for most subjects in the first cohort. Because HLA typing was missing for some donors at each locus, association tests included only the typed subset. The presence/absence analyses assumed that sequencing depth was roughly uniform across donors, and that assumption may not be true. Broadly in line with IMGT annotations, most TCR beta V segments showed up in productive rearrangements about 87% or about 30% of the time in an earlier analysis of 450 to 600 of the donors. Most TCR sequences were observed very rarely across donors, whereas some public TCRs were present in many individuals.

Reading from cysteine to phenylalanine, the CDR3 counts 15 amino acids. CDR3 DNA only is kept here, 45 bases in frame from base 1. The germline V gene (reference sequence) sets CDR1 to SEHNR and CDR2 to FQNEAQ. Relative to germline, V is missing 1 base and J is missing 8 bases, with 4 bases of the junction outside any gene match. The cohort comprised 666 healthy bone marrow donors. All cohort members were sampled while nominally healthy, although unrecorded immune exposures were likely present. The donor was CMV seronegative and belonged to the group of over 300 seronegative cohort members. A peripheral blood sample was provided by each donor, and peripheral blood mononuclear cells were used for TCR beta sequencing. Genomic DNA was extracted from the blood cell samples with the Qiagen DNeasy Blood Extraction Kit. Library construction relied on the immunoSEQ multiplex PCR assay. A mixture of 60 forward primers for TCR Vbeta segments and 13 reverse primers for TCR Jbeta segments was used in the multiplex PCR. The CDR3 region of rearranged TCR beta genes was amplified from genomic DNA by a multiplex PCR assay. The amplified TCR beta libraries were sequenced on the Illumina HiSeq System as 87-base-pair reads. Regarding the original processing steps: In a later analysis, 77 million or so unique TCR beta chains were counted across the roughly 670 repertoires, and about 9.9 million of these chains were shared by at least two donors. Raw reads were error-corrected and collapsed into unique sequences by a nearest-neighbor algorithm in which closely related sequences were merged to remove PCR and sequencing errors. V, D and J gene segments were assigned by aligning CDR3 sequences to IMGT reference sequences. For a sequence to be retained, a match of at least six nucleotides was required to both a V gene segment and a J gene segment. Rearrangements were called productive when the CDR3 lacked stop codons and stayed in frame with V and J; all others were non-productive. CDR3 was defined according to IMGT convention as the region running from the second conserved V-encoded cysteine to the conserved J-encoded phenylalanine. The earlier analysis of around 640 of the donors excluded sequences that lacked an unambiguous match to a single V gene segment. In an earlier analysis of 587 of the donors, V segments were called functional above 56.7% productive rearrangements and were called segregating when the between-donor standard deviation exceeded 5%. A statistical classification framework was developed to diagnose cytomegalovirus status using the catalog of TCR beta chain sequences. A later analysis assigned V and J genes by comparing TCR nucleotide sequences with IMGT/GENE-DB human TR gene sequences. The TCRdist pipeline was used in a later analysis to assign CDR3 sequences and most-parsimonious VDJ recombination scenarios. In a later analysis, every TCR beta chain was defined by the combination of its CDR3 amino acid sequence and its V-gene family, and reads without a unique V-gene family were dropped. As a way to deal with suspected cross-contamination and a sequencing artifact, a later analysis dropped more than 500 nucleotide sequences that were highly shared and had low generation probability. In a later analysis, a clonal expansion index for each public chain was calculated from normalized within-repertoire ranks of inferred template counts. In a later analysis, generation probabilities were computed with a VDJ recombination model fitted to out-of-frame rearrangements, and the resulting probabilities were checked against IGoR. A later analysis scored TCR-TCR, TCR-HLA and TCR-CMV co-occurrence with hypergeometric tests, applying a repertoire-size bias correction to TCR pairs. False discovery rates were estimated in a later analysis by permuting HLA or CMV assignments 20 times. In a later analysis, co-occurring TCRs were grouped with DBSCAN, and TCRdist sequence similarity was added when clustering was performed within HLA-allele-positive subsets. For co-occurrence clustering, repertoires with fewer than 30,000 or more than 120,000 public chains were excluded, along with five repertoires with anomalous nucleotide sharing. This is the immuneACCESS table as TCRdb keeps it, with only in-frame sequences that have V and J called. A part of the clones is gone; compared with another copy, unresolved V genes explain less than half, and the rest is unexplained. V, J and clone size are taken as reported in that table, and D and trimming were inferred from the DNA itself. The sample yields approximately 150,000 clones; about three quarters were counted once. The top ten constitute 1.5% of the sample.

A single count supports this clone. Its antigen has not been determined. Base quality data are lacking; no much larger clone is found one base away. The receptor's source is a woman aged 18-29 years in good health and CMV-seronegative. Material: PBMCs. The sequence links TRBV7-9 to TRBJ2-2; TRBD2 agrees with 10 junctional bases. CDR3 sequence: CASSLGTSGIGELFF. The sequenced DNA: TGTGCCAGCAGCTTAGGAACTAGCGGGATTGGGGAGCTGTTTTTT. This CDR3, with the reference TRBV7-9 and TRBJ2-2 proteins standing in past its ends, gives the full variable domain DTGVSQNPRHKITKRGQNVTFRCDPISEHNRLYWYRQTLGQGPEFLTYFQNEAQLEKSRLLSDRFSAERPKGSFSTLEIQRTEQGDSAMYLCASSLGTSGIGELFFGEGSRLTVL.